This T cell receptor beta chain comes out of a study of T-cell reconstitution after alpha-beta-depleted transplantation in children. Broader study findings: Several hundred expanded graft clones reportedly gave rise to the alpha-beta T cells present about two months after transplant. Most T-cell counts and diversity one year after the transplant came from T cells that were newly produced.

This clonotype showed up just a few times. The antigen is undetermined. This CDR3 comprises 15 residues. Trimming removed 3 bases at V and 2 bases at J, with 14 bases between. CDR1 and CDR2 (germline): MNHNS, SASEGT. Using unique molecular identifiers, the investigators prepared the TCRbeta library. TCRdb itself ran the PCR reads through MiXCR, one entry per CDR3 protein. Of about 420,000 distinct CDR3 sequences in the sample, roughly 15% were seen once. The chain has TRBV6-1 and TRBJ2-7; D not certain. This sequence originates from a boy younger than two who had a stem cell transplant for Wiskott-Aldrich syndrome, so the T cells may come from the graft donor. Sequenced material: PBMCs, mostly from graft donor cells, taken 360 days after TCRalphabeta/CD19-depleted stem cell transplant. The DNA for the CDR3 is TGTGCCAGCAGTGAGGCGCTTAGGAGTACCTACGAGCAGTACTTC. Its protein product is CASSEALRSTYEQYF.